What follows is one T cell receptor beta chain and its context. TCRdb's table, derived via immunoSEQ multiplex PCR, lists solely in-frame clones and lacks some. The table records about 140,000 clones, approximately 79% of them present only once. The data were taken from a study of blood T cell repertoires in COVID-19. Overall study: Acute and convalescent COVID-19 specimens originated in the United States, Italy and Spain.

Germline CDR1 is LGHDT and CDR2 is YNNKEL (reference sequence). The length of the CDR3 is 14 residues. The trim removed 2 bases at V and 6 bases at J, leaving 5 bases unmatched. The clonotype originates from a woman between 50 and 59 years old who had recovered from COVID-19. Source material: PBMCs or T cells enriched from blood (not recorded which). The chain recombines TRBV3-1 (or the pseudogene TRBV3-2) with TRBJ1-2; 8 positions match TRBD1. The CDR3 loop is CASSQPGQGDGYTF. The CDR3 nucleotides read TGTGCCAGCAGCCAACCCGGACAGGGAGATGGCTACACCTTC.